This T cell receptor (beta chain) was observed in a study of blood T cells in healthy people across ages. Next came a second PCR, run for 7 to 11 cycles, which used a sample-barcoded 5' primer along with a J-beta primer mix. Each TCR beta cDNA got a 12-nucleotide random molecular identifier. TCRdb re-analysed the 5' RACE reads in MiXCR, keeping a single row per CDR3 protein. The repertoire includes about 1.4 million distinct CDR3 sequences, roughly 60% of them detected once, and 6.7% sits in the top ten. General study findings and limits: Significant beta diversity loss was already apparent by age around 40, declining roughly linearly. Long-lived donors had more naive CD4+ cells and higher diversity than aged donors.

Germline CDR1 and CDR2: SGHVS and FQNEAQ. Trimming shortened V by 5 bases and J by 5 bases, and 19 bases separated the two germline ends. This CDR3 has 15 amino acids. As concerns this clonotype: The antigen is not known.

V and J are TRBV7-8 and TRBJ2-7, with D perhaps matching TRBD1 or TRBD2 (5 bases each). The source is a man between 18 and 29 years old in good health. The specimen sequenced was blood. The DNA for the CDR3 is TGTGCCAGCAGCCCCGGGACCCTGAAACTCCACGAGCAGTACTTC. Encoded protein: CASSPGTLKLHEQYF.